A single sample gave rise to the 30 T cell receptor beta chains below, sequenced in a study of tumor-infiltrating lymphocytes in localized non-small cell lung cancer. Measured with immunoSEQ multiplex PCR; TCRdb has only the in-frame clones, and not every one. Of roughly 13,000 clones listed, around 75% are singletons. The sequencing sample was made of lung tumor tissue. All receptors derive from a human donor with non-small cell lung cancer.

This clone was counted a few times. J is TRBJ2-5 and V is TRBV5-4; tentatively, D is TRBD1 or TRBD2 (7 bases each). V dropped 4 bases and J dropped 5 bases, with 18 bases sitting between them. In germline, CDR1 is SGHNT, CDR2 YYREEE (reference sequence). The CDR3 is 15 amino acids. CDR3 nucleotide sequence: TGTGCCAGCAGCGATCAGGGGGGGATTGGGGAGACCCAGTACTTC. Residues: CASSDQGGIGETQYF.

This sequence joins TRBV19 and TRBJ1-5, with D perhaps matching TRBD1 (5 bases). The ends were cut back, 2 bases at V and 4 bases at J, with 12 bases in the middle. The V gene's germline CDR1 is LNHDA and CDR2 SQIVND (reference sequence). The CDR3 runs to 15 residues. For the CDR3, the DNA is TGTGCCAGTAGTATAAGCGGGGGTGCAAATCAGCCCCAGCATTTT. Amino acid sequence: CASSISGGANQPQHF. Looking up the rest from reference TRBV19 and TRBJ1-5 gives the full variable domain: DGGITQSPKYLFRKEGQNVTLSCEQNLNHDAMYWYRQDPGQGLRLIYYSQIVNDFQKGDIAEGYSVSREKKESFPLTVTSAQKNPTAFYLCASSISGGANQPQHFGDGTRLSIL.

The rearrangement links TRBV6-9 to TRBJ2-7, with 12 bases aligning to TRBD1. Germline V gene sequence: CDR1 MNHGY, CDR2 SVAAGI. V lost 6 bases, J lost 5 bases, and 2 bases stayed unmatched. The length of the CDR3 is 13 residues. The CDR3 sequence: CASRGTGGNEQYF. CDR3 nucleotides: TGTGCCAGCAGGGGGACAGGGGGCAACGAGCAGTACTTC.

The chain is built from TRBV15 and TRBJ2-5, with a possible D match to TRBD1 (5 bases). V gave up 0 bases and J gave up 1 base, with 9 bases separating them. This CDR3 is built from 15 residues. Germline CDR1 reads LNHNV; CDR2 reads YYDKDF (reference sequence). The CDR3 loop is CATSRDRGPQETQYF. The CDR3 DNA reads TGTGCCACCAGCAGAGATAGGGGTCCCCAAGAGACCCAGTACTTC.

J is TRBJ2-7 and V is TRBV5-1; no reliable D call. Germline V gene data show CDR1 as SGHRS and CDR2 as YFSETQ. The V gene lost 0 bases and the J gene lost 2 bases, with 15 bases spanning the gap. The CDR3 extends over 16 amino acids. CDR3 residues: CASSLDGIRPAYEQYF. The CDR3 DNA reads TGCGCCAGCAGCTTGGATGGCATCAGACCGGCCTACGAGCAGTACTTC.

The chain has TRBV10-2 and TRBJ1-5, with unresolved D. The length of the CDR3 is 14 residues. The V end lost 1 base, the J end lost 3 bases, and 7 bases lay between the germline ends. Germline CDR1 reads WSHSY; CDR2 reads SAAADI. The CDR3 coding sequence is TGCGCCAGCAGTGAGTTTGCCGTCAATCAGCCCCAGCATTTT. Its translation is CASSEFAVNQPQHF.

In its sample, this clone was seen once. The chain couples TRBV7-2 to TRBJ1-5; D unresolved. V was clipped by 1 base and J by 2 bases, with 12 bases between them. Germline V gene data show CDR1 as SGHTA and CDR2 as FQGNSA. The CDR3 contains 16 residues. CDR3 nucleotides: TGTGCCAGCAGCTTAGGAGATGGGGTAGGCAATCAGCCCCAGCATTTT. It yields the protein CASSLGDGVGNQPQHF.

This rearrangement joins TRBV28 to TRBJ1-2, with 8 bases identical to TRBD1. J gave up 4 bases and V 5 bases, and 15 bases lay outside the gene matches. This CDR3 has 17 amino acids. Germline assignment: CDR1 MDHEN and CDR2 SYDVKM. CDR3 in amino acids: CASSMPPGQGAGYGYTF. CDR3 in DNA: TGTGCCAGCAGTATGCCACCGGGGCAGGGGGCGGGCTATGGCTACACCTTC.

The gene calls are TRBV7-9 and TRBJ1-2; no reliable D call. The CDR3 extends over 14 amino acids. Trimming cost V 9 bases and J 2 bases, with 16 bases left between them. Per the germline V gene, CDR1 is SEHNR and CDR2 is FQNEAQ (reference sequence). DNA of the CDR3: TGTGCCAGTACCCCCAGTCTCGGCAACTATGGCTACACCTTC. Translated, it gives CASTPSLGNYGYTF.

CDR3 coding DNA: TGTGCCAGCAGCCACCCGGCGATGAGCGCAGATACGCAGTATTTT. It codes for CASSHPAMSADTQYF. The chain links TRBV14 to TRBJ2-3; D is undetermined. Trimming took 3 bases from V and 4 from J, leaving 14 bases between them. The CDR3 runs to 15 residues. Germline-derived CDR1 and CDR2 are SGHDN and FVKESK.

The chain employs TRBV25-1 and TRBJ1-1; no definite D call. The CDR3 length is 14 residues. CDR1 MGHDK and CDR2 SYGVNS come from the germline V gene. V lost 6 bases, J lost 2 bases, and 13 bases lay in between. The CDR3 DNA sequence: TGTGCCAGCAGGGGCTTGGGTACCAACACTGAAGCTTTCTTT. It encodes CASRGLGTNTEAFF.

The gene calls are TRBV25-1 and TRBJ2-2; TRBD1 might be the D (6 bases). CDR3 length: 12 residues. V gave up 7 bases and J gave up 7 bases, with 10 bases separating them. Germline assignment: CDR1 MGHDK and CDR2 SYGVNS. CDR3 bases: TGTGCCAGCATAGGACAGATCGGGGAGCTGTTTTTT. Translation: CASIGQIGELFF.

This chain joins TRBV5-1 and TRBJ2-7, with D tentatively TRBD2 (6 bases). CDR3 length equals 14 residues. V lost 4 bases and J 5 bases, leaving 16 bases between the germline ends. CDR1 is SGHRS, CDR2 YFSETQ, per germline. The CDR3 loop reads CASSLAGTSNEQYF. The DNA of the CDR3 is TGCGCCAGCAGCCTAGCCGGGACTTCTAACGAGCAGTACTTC.

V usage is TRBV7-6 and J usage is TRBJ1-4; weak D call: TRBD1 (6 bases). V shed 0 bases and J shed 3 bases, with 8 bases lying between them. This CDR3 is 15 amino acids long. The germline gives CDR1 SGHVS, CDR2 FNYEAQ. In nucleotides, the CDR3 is TGTGCCAGCAGCTTAGCGGGGGGCCCTAATGAAAAACTGTTTTTT. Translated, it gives CASSLAGGPNEKLFF.

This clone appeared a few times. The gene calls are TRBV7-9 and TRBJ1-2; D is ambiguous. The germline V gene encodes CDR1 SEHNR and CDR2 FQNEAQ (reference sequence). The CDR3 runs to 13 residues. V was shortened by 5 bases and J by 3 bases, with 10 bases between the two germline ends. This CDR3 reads CASSPRRDYGYTF. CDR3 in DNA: TGTGCCAGCAGCCCCCGACGGGACTATGGCTACACCTTC. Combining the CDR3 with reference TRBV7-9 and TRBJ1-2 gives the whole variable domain DTGVSQNPRHKITKRGQNVTFRCDPISEHNRLYWYRQTLGQGPEFLTYFQNEAQLEKSRLLSDRFSAERPKGSFSTLEIQRTEQGDSAMYLCASSPRRDYGYTFGSGTRLTVV.

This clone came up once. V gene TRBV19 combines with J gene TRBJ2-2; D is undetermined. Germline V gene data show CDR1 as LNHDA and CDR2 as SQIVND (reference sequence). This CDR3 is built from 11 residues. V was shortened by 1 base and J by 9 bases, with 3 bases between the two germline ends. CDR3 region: CASSIGWELFF. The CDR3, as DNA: TGTGCCAGTAGTATAGGGTGGGAGCTGTTTTTT.

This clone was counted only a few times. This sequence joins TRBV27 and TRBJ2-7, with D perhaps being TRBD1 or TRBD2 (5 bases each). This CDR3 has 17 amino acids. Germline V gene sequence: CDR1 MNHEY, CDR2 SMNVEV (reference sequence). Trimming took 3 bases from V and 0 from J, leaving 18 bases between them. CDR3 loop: CASSFSTGTPSSYEQYF. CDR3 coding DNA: TGTGCCAGCAGTTTTTCCACCGGGACGCCGAGCTCCTACGAGCAGTACTTC.

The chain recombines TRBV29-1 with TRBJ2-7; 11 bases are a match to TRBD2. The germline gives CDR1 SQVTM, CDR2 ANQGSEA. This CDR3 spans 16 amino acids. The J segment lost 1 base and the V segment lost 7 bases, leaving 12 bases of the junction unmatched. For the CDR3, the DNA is TGCAGCGCATTGACTAGCGGGGAGGGTCGGTCCTACGAGCAGTACTTC. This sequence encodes CSALTSGEGRSYEQYF.

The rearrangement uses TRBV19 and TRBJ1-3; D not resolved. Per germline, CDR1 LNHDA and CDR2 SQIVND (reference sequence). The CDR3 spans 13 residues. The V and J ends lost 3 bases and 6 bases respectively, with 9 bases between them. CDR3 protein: CASSIQSENTIYF. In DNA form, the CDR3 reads TGTGCCAGTAGTATTCAGTCCGAAAACACCATATATTTT.

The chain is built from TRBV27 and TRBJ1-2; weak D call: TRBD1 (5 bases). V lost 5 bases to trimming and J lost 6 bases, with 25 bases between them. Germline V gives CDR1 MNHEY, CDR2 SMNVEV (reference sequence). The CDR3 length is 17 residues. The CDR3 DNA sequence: TGTGCCAGCAGTCGTTCCGGGACCCAGGCCGGGGGTAATGGCTACACCTTC. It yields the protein CASSRSGTQAGGNGYTF.

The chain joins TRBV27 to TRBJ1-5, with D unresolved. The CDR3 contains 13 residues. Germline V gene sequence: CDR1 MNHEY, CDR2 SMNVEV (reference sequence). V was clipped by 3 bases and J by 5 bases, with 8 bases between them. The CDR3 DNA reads TGTGCCAGCAGTTTGGGCAAGGATCAGCCCCAGCATTTT. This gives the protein CASSLGKDQPQHF.

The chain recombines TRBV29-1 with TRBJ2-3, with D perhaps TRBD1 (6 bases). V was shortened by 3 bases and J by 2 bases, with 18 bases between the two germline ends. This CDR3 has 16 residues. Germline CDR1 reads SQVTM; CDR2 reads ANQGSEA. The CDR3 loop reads CSVEGSRRTVTDTQYF. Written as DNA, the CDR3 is TGCAGCGTTGAGGGCAGCCGGAGGACAGTCACAGATACGCAGTATTTT.

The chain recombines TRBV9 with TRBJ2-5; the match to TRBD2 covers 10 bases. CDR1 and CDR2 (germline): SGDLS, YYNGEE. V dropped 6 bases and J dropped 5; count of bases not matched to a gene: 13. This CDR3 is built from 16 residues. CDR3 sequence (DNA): TGTGCCAGCAACAGATTCGGACTAGCGGAGGGGGAGACCCAGTACTTC. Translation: CASNRFGLAEGETQYF.

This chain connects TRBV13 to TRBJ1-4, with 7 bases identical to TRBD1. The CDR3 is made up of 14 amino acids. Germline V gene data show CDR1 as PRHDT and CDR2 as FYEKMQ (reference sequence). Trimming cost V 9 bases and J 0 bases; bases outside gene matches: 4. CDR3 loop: CASKQGATNEKLFF. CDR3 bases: TGTGCCAGTAAGCAGGGGGCAACTAATGAAAAACTGTTTTTT.

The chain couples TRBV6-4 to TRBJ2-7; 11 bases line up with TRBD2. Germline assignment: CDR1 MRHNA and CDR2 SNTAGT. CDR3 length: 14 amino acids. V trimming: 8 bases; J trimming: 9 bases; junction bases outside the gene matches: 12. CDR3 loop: CASYRTSGSWRQYF. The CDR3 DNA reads TGTGCCAGCTATAGAACTAGCGGGAGTTGGAGGCAGTACTTC.

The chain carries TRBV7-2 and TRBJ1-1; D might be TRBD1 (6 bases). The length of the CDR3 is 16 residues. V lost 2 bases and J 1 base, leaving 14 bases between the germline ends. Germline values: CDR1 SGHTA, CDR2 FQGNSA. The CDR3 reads CASSLRRTVGNTEAFF. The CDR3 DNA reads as TGTGCCAGCAGCTTAAGGAGGACAGTAGGGAACACTGAAGCTTTCTTT.

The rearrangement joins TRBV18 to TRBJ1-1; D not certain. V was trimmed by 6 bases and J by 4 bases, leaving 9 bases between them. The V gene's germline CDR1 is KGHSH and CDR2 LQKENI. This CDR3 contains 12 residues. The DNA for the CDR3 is TGTGCCAGCTCCTCGGCCGGCACTGAAGCTTTCTTT. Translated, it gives CASSSAGTEAFF.

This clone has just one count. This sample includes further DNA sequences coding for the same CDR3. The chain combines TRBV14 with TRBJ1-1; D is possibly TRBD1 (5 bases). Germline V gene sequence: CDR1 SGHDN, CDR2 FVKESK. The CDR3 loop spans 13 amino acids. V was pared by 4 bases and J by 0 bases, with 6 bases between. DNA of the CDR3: TGTGCCAGCAGCCCGACAGTGAACACTGAAGCTTTCTTT. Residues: CASSPTVNTEAFF. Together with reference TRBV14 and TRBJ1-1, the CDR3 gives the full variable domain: EAGVTQFPSHSVIEKGQTVTLRCDPISGHDNLYWYRRVMGKEIKFLLHFVKESKQDESGMPNNRFLAERTGGTYSTLKVQPAELEDSGVYFCASSPTVNTEAFFGQGTRLTVV.

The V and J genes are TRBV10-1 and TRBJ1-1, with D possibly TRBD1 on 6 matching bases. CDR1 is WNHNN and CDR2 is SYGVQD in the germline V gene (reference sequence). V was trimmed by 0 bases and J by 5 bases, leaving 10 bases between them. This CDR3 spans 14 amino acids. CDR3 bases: TGCGCCAGCAGTGAGTCGAAGGGGGGGACTGAAGCTTTCTTT. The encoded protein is CASSESKGGTEAFF.

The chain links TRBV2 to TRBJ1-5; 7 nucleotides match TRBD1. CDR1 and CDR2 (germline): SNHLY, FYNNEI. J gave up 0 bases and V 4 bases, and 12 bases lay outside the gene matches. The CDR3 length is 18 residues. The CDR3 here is CASSGRQGGGYSNQPQHF. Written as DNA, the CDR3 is TGTGCCAGCAGTGGAAGACAGGGTGGGGGATATAGCAATCAGCCCCAGCATTTT.